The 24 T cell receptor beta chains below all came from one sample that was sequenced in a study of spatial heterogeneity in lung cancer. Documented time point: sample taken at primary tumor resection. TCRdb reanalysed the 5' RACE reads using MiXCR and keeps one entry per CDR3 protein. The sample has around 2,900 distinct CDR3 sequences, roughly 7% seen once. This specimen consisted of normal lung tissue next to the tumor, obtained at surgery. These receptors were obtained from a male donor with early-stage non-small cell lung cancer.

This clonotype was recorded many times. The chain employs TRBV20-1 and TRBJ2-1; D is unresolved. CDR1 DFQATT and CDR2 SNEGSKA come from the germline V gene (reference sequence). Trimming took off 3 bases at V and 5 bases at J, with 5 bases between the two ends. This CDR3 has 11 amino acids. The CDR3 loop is CSAREDNEQFF. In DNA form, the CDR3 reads TGCAGTGCTAGGGAAGACAATGAGCAGTTCTTC.

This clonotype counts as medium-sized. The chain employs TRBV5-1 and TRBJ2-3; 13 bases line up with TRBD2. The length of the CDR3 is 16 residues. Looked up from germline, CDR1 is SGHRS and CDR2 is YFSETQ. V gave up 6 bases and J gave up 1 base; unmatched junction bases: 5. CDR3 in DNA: TGCGCCAGCAATGCCGGGACTAGCGGGGGCACAGATACGCAGTATTTT. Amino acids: CASNAGTSGGTDTQYF.

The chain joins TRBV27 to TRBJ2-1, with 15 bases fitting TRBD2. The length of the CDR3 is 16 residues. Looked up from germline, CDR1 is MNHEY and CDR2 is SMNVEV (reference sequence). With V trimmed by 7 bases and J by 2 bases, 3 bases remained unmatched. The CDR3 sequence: CASNGLAGGPYNEQFF. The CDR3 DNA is TGTGCCAGCAACGGACTAGCGGGAGGGCCCTACAATGAGCAGTTCTTC.

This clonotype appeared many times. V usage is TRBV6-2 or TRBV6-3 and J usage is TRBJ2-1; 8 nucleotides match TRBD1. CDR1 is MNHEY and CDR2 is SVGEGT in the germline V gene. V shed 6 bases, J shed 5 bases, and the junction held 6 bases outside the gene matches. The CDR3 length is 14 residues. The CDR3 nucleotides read TGTGCCAGCAGAACGACAGGGGCCCACAATGAGCAGTTCTTC. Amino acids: CASRTTGAHNEQFF.

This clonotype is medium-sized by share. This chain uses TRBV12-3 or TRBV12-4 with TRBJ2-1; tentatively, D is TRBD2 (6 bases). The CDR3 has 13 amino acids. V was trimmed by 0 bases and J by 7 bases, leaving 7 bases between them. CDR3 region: CASSLAGGNEQFF. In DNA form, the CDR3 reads TGTGCCAGCAGTTTAGCGGGGGGAAATGAGCAGTTCTTC.

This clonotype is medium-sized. The CDR3 region is CSANRGGYTF. The CDR3 DNA sequence: TGCAGTGCTAACAGGGGAGGCTACACCTTC. The chain joins TRBV20-1 to TRBJ1-2; 7 bases fit TRBD1. The CDR3 has 10 amino acids. The germline V gene has CDR1 DFQATT and CDR2 SNEGSKA (reference sequence). V trimming: 4 bases; J trimming: 8 bases; junction bases outside the gene matches: 1.

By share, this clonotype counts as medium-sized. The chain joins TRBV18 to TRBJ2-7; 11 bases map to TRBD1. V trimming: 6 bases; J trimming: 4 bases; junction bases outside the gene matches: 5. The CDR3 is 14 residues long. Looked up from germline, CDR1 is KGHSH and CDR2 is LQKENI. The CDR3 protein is CASSPDRGRYEQYF. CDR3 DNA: TGTGCCAGCTCGCCGGACAGGGGGCGGTACGAGCAGTACTTC.

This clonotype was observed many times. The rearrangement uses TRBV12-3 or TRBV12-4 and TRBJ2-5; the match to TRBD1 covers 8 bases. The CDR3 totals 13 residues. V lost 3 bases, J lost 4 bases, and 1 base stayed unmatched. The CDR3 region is CASSFTGGETQYF. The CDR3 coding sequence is TGTGCCAGCAGTTTTACAGGGGGAGAGACCCAGTACTTC.

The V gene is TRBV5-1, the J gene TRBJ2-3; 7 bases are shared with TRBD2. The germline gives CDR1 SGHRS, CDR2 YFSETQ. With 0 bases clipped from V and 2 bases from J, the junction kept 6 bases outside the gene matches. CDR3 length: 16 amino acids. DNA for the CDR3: TGCGCCAGCAGCTTGGTTGCTAGCGGCTTCACAGATACGCAGTATTTT. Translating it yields CASSLVASGFTDTQYF.

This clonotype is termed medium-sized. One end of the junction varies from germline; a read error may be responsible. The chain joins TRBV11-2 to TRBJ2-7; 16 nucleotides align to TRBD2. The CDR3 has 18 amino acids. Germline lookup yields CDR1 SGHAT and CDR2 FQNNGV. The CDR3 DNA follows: TGTGTCAGCAGCCTACAGGGACTAGCGGGAGGGTCGTCCTACGAGCAGTACTTC. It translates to CVSSLQGLAGGSSYEQYF.

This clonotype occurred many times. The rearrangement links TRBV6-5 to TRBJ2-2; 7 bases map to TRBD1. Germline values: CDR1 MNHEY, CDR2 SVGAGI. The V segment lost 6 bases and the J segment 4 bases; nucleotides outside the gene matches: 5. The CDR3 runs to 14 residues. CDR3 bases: TGTGCCAGCAGCTGGGACAGAGCCACCGGGGAGCTGTTTTTT. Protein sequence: CASSWDRATGELFF.

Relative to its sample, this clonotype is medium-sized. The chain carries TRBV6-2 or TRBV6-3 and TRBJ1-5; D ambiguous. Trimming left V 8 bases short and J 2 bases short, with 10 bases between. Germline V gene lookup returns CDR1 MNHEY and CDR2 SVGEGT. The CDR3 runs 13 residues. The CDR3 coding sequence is TGTGCCAGCGATTTCGGTGGCAATCAGCCCCAGCATTTT. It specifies CASDFGGNQPQHF.

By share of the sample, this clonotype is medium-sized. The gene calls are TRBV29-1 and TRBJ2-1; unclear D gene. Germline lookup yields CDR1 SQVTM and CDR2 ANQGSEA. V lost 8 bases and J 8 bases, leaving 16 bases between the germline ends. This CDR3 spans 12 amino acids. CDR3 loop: CSTTSVFYEQFF. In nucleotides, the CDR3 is TGCAGCACCACTTCCGTATTCTATGAGCAGTTCTTC.

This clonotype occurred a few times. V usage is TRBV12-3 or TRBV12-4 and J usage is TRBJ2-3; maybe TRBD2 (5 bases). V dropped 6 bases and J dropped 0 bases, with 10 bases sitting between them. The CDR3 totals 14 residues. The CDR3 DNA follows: TGTGCCAGCAGGGAGGCCCATAGCACAGATACGCAGTATTTT. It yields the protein CASREAHSTDTQYF.

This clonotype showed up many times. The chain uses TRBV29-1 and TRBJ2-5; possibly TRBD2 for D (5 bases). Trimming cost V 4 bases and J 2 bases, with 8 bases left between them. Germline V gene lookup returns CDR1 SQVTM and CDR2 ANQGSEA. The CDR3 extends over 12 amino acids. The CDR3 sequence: CSVAEGQETQYF. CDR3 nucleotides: TGCAGCGTTGCCGAGGGACAAGAGACCCAGTACTTC.

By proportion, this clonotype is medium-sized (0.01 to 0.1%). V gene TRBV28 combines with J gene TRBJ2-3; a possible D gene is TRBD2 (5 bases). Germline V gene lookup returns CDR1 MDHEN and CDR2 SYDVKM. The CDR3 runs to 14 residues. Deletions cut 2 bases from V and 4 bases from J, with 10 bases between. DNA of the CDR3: TGTGCCAGCAGTTTAGTGGACTCGCCAGATACGCAGTATTTT. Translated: CASSLVDSPDTQYF.

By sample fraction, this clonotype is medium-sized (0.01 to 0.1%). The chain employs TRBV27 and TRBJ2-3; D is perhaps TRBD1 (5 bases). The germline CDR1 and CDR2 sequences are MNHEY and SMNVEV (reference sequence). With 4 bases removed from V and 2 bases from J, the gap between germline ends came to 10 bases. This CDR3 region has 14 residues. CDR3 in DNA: TGTGCCAGCAGTTGGCAGGGATTCACAGATACGCAGTATTTT. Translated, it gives CASSWQGFTDTQYF.

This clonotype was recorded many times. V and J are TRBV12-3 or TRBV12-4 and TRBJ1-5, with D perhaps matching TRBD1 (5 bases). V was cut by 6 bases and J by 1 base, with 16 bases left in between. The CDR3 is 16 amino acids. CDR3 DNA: TGTGCCAGCAGACACCAACCGTCAGGGAGCAATCAGCCCCAGCATTTT. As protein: CASRHQPSGSNQPQHF.

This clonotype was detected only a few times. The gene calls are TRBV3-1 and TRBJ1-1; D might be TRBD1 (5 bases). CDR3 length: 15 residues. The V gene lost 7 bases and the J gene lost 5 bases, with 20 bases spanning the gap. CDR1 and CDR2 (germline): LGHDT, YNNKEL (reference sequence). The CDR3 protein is CASTLGTSEGTEAFF. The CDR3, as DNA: TGTGCCAGCACCTTAGGGACGTCCGAGGGGACTGAAGCTTTCTTT.

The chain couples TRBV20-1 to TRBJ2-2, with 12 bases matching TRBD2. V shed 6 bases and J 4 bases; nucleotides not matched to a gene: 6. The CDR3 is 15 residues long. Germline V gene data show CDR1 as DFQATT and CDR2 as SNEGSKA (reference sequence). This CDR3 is CSAPLAGGPTGELFF. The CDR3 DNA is TGCAGTGCCCCACTAGCGGGAGGTCCCACCGGGGAGCTGTTTTTT.

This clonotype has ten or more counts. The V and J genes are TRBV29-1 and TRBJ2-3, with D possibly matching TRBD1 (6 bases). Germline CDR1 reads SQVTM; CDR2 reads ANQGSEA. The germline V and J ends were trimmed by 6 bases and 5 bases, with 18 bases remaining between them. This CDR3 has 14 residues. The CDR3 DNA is TGCAGCGTCGTCAGGTCAGGGGTGGGAGATACGCAGTATTTT. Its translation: CSVVRSGVGDTQYF.

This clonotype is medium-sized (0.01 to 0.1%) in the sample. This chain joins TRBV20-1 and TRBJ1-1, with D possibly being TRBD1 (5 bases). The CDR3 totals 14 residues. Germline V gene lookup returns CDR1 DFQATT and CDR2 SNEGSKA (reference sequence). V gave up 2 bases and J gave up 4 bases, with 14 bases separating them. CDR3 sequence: CSARTQGRFTEAFF. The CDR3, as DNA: TGCAGTGCTAGAACGCAGGGAAGGTTCACTGAAGCTTTCTTT.

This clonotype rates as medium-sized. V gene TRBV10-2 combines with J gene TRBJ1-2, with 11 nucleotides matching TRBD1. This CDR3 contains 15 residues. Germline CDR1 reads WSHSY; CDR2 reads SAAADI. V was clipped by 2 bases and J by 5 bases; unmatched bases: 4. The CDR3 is CASSEPRDRGYGYTF. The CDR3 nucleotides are TGCGCCAGCAGTGAGCCCCGGGACAGGGGGTATGGCTACACCTTC.

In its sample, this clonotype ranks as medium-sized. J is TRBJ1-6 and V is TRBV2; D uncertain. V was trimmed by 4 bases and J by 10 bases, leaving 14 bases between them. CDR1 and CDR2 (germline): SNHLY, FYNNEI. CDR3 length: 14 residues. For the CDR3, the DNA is TGTGCCAGCAGTGGCCGGAGGAACGACTCACCCCTCCACTTT. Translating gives CASSGRRNDSPLHF.